This TCR beta chain was recovered during a study of blood T cell repertoires in COVID-19. For the study at large: T cells, B-cell-depleted T cells, or PBMCs supplied cDNA or gDNA.

The CDR3 has 15 residues. Germline CDR1 reads SNHLY; CDR2 reads FYNNEI. V was pared by 5 bases and J by 7 bases, with 7 bases of the junction left unmatched. Clones were read by immunoSEQ multiplex PCR, and TCRdb kept only the in-frame ones, dropping some. The data contain approximately 90,000 clones, 78% of them singletons. This chain connects TRBV2 to TRBJ1-3; 11 positions agree with TRBD1. Specimen: peripheral blood. The source is a man between 70 and 80 years old with COVID-19, enrolled during active disease. The CDR3 reads CASSSGQGATNTIYF. The CDR3 DNA reads TGTGCCAGCAGTTCCGGACAGGGGGCTACGAACACCATATATTTT. The full variable domain, rest sourced from reference TRBV2 and TRBJ1-3, is EPEVTQTPSHQVTQMGQEVILRCVPISNHLYFYWYRQILGQKVEFLVSFYNNEISEKSEIFDDQFSVERPDGSNFTLKIRSTKLEDSAMYFCASSSGQGATNTIYFGEGSWLTVV.